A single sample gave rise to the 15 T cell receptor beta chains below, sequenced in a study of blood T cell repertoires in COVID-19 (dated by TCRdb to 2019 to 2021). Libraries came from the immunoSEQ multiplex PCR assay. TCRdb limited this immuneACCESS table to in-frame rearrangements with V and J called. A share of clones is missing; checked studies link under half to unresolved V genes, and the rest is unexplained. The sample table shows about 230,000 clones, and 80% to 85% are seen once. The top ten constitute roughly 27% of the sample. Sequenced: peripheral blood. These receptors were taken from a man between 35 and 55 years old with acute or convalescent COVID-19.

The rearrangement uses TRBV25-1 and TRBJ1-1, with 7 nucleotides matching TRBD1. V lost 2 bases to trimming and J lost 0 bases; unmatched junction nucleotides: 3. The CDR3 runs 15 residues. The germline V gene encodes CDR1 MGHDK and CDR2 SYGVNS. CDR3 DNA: TGTGCCAGCAGTGAAGCCGGGACAGTGAACACTGAAGCTTTCTTT. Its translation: CASSEAGTVNTEAFF.

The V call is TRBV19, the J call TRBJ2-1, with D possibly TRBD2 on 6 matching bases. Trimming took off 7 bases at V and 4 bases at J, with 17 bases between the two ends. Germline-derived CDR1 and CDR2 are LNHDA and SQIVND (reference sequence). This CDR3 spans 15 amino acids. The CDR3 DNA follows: TGTGCCAGTATTGGGTCGGCGGGGTTATACAATGAGCAGTTCTTC. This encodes CASIGSAGLYNEQFF.

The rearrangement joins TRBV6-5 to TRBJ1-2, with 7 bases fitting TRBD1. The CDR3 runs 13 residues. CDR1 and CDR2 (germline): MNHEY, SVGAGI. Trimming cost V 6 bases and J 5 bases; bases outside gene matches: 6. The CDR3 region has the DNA TGTGCCAGCAGCAGGGACAGAAATTATGGCTACACCTTC. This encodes CASSRDRNYGYTF.

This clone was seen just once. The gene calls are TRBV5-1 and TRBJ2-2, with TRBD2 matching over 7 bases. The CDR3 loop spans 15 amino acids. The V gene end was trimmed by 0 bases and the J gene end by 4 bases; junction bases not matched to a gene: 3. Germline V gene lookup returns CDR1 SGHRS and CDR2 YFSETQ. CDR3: CASSLDGRSTGELFF. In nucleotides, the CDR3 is TGCGCCAGCAGCTTGGACGGGAGGAGCACCGGGGAGCTGTTTTTT.

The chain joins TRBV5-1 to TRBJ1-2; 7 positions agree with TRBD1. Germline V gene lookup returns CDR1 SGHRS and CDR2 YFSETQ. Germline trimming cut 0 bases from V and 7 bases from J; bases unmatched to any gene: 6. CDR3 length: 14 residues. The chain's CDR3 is CASSLDRGNVGYTF. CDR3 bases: TGCGCCAGCAGCTTGGACAGGGGAAATGTTGGCTACACCTTC. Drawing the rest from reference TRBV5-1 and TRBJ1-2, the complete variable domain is KAGVTQTPRYLIKTRGQQVTLSCSPISGHRSVSWYQQTPGQGLQFLFEYFSETQRNKGNFPGRFSGRQFSNSRSEMNVSTLELGDSALYLCASSLDRGNVGYTFGSGTRLTVV.

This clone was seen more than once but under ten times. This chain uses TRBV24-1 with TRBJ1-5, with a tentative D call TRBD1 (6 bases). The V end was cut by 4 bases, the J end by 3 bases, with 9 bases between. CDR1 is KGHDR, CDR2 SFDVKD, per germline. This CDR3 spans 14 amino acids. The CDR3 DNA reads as TGTGCCACCAGTGACAGGGGTACCAATCAGCCCCAGCATTTT. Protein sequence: CATSDRGTNQPQHF.

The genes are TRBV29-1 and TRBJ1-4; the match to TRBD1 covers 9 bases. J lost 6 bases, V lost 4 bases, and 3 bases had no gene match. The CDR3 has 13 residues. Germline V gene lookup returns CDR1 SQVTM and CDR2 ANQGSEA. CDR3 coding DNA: TGCAGCGTTGGGGGGACAGGGCATGAAAAACTGTTTTTT. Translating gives CSVGGTGHEKLFF.

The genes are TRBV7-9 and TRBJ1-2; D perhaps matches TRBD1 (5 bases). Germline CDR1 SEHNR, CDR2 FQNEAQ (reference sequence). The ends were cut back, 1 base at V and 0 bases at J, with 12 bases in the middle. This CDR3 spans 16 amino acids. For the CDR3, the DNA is TGTGCCAGCAGCTTAGGGGACTTTCTACCTAACTATGGCTACACCTTC. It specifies CASSLGDFLPNYGYTF.

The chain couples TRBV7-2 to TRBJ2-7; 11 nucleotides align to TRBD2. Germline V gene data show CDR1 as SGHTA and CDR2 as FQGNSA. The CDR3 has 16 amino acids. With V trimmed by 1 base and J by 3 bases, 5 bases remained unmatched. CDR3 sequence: CASSLEGTSGIYEQYF. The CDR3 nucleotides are TGTGCCAGCAGCTTAGAGGGGACTAGCGGAATCTACGAGCAGTACTTC. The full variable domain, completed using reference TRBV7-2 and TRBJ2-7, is GAGVSQSPSNKVTEKGKDVELRCDPISGHTALYWYRQSLGQGLEFLIYFQGNSAPDKSGLPSDRFSAERTGGSVSTLTIQRTQQEDSAVYLCASSLEGTSGIYEQYFGPGTRLTVT.

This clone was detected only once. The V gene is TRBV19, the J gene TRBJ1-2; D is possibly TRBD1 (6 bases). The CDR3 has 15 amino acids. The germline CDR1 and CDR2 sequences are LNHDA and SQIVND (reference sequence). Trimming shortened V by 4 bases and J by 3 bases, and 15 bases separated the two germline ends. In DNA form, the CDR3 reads TGTGCCAGTAGTACAAGAGGACAGAGCGACTATGGCTACACCTTC. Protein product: CASSTRGQSDYGYTF.

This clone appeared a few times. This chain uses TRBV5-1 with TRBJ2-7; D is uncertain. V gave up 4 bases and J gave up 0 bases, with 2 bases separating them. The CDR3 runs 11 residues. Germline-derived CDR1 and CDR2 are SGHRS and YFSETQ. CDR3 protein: CASSRSYEQYF. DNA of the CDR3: TGCGCCAGCAGCCGCTCCTACGAGCAGTACTTC.

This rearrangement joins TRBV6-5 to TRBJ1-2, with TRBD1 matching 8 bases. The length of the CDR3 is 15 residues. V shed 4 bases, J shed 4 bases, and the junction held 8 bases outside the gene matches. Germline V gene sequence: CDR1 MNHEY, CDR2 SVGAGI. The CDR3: CASSFSTGAIYGYTF. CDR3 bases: TGTGCCAGCAGTTTCTCGACAGGGGCGATCTATGGCTACACCTTC.

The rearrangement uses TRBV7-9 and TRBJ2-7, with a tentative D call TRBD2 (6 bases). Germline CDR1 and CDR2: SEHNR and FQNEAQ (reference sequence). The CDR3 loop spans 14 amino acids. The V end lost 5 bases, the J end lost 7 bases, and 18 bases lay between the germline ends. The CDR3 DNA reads TGTGCCAGCAGCCCACGGAGGGAGCACCCGGAGCAGTACTTC. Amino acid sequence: CASSPRREHPEQYF.

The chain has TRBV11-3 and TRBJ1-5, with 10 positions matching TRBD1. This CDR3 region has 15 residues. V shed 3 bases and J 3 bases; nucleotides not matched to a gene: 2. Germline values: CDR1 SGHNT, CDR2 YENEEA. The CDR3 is CASSLGTGVNQPQHF. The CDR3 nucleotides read TGTGCCAGCAGCTTGGGGACAGGGGTCAATCAGCCCCAGCATTTT.

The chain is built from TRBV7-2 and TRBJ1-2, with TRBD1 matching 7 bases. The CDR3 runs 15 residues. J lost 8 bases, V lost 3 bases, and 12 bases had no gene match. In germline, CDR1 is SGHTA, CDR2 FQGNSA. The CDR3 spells CASSLLPDRDWGYTF. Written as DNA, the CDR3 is TGTGCCAGCAGCTTGTTACCAGACAGGGATTGGGGCTACACCTTC. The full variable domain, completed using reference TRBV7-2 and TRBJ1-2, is GAGVSQSPSNKVTEKGKDVELRCDPISGHTALYWYRQSLGQGLEFLIYFQGNSAPDKSGLPSDRFSAERTGGSVSTLTIQRTQQEDSAVYLCASSLLPDRDWGYTFGSGTRLTVV.